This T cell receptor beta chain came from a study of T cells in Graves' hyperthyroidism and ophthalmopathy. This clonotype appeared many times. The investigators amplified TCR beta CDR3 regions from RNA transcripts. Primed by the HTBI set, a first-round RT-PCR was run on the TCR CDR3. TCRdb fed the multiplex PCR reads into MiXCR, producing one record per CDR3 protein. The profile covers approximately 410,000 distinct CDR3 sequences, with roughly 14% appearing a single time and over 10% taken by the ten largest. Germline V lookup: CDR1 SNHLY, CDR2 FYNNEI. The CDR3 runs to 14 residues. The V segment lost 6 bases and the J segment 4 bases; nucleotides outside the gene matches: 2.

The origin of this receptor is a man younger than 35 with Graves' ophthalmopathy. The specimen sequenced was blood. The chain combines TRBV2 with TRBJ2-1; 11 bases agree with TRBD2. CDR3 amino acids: CASRRLAGYNEQFF. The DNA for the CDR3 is TGTGCCAGCAGGCGACTAGCGGGGTACAATGAGCAGTTCTTC.